The sequence of this T cell receptor (beta chain) was determined in a study of blood T cell repertoires in COVID-19. Study summary: There were acute and convalescent COVID-19 samples, and they came from the United States, Italy and Spain. Sources were T cells, B-cell-depleted T cells, or PBMCs; the material itself was cDNA or gDNA.

Original processing notes: Reference gene primer amplification gave nucleated cell count estimates. Libraries were prepared by immunoSEQ multiplex PCR; TCRdb keeps only in-frame clonotypes and omits some of them. V, J and clone size are taken as reported in that table, and D and trimming were inferred from the DNA itself. The top ten clones hold roughly 0.6% of a sample with about 150,000 clones, roughly 80% of them seen once. This CDR3 region has 13 residues. The V gene's germline CDR1 is KGHSH and CDR2 LQKENI. Trimming removed 5 bases from V and 7 bases from J; junction bases left unmatched: 5. This chain connects TRBV18 to TRBJ1-5, with 7 bases identical to TRBD1. The sample consisted of peripheral blood. This TCR came from a man aged 55 to 70 with acute or convalescent COVID-19. The CDR3 reads CASSERQGQPQHF. Written as DNA, the CDR3 is TGTGCCAGCTCAGAGAGACAGGGCCAGCCCCAGCATTTT.